A single sample gave rise to the 20 T cell receptor beta chains below, sequenced in a study of shared clonotypes between healthy human individuals. Assay used: immunoSEQ multiplex PCR; TCRdb lists only in-frame clones, some missing. Altogether 600,000 to 700,000 clones are present, around 73% being singletons, with the ten largest covering roughly 1.9%. The sequencing input was memory CD4+ T cells sorted from blood. The subset here: CD45RA-negative fraction. The receptors stem from a woman aged 25 to 39 in good health.

The chain uses TRBV27 and TRBJ2-1; the D gene is possibly TRBD2 (7 bases). Trimming left V 2 bases short and J 7 bases short, with 15 bases between. Germline values: CDR1 MNHEY, CDR2 SMNVEV (reference sequence). This CDR3 has 15 amino acids. The CDR3 spells CASSLGRGGYNEQFF. CDR3 nucleotides: TGTGCCAGCAGTTTAGGTAGGGGGGGATATAATGAGCAGTTCTTC.

This clone was seen a single time. The J gene is TRBJ2-7, the V gene TRBV27; D unclear. This CDR3 has 15 amino acids. Germline values: CDR1 MNHEY, CDR2 SMNVEV (reference sequence). With 3 bases removed from V and 2 bases from J, the gap between germline ends came to 14 bases. The CDR3 here is CASSFSLTVAYEQYF. The CDR3 DNA reads as TGTGCCAGCAGTTTCTCTTTGACGGTAGCCTACGAGCAGTACTTC.

This clone was observed a single time. The chain joins TRBV7-9 to TRBJ2-5; TRBD1 is a possible D gene (5 bases). The length of the CDR3 is 15 residues. Trimming removed 2 bases from V and 2 bases from J, with 12 bases in between. Germline values: CDR1 SEHNR, CDR2 FQNEAQ (reference sequence). CDR3 in DNA: TGTGCCAGCAGCTTATCTCCGGACACACAAGAGACCCAGTACTTC. It is translated as CASSLSPDTQETQYF.

The chain employs TRBV19 and TRBJ1-5; 8 positions match TRBD1. J lost 4 bases, V lost 10 bases, and 6 bases had no gene match. CDR3 length equals 13 residues. Germline CDR1 and CDR2: LNHDA and SQIVND (reference sequence). The CDR3 reads CATTTGDNQPQHF. The CDR3 DNA follows: TGTGCCACCACGACAGGGGATAATCAGCCCCAGCATTTT. Looking up the rest from reference TRBV19 and TRBJ1-5 gives the full variable domain: DGGITQSPKYLFRKEGQNVTLSCEQNLNHDAMYWYRQDPGQGLRLIYYSQIVNDFQKGDIAEGYSVSREKKESFPLTVTSAQKNPTAFYLCATTTGDNQPQHFGDGTRLSIL.

The rearrangement joins TRBV5-1 to TRBJ2-1, with 13 bases matching TRBD2. The trim removed 4 bases at V and 0 bases at J, leaving 4 bases unmatched. Germline CDR1 is SGHRS and CDR2 is YFSETQ. The CDR3 totals 17 residues. The chain's CDR3 is CASSIRTSGSSYNEQFF. The CDR3 bases are TGCGCCAGCAGCATACGGACTAGCGGGAGCTCCTACAATGAGCAGTTCTTC.

The rearrangement uses TRBV7-9 and TRBJ2-1; 11 bases are a match to TRBD2. This CDR3 has 15 residues. CDR1 SEHNR and CDR2 FQNEAQ come from the germline V gene (reference sequence). Unmatched junction bases numbered 8, after V lost 5 bases and J lost 8 bases. The CDR3 coding sequence is TGTGCCAGCAGCCCTCGAGTAGCGGGAGGGGATGAGCAGTTCTTC. It yields the protein CASSPRVAGGDEQFF.

This clone has a handful of counts. The V gene is TRBV19, the J gene TRBJ2-2; 7 nucleotides align to TRBD2. This CDR3 has 14 amino acids. Germline CDR1 LNHDA, CDR2 SQIVND (reference sequence). The V and J ends lost 4 bases and 5 bases, in that order; junction bases with no gene match: 4. The CDR3 nucleotides read TGTGCCAGTAGTACTAGAGCGGGGACCGGGGAGCTGTTTTTT. As protein: CASSTRAGTGELFF.

This clone appeared a few times. The V call is TRBV15, the J call TRBJ1-4; no reliable D call. CDR1 and CDR2 from the germline V gene are LNHNV and YYDKDF (reference sequence). This CDR3 contains 13 residues. Between the trimmed V and J ends, which lost 2 bases and 4 bases, there was a span of 5 bases. The CDR3, as DNA: TGTGCCACCAGCAGACGGGGTAATGAAAAACTGTTTTTT. Translated, it gives CATSRRGNEKLFF.

The chain uses TRBV5-1 and TRBJ2-3, with D perhaps assigned TRBD1 or TRBD2 (7 bases each). The V gene's germline CDR1 is SGHRS and CDR2 YFSETQ. This CDR3 spans 16 amino acids. V dropped 0 bases and J dropped 4 bases, with 15 bases sitting between them. The chain's CDR3 is CASSLARQGGSDTQYF. The DNA for the CDR3 is TGCGCCAGCAGCTTGGCCCGACAGGGAGGGTCAGATACGCAGTATTTT.

This clone turned up a few times. The V call is TRBV2, the J call TRBJ1-4; D not resolved. Trimming took 8 bases from V and 4 from J, leaving 14 bases between them. There are 14 residues in the CDR3. Germline CDR1 is SNHLY and CDR2 is FYNNEI. The CDR3 DNA follows: TGTGCCAGCCGATCTCAAGGACTTAATGAAAAACTGTTTTTT. Its translation is CASRSQGLNEKLFF.

This sequence joins TRBV4-1 and TRBJ2-1, with 8 bases that match TRBD2. V lost 1 base, J lost 3 bases, and 8 bases stayed unmatched. The CDR3 is 17 amino acids. The V gene's germline CDR1 is MGHRA and CDR2 YSYEKL. CDR3 residues: CASSQAQGGRYYNEQFF. The CDR3 nucleotides read TGCGCCAGCAGCCAAGCCCAAGGCGGGAGGTACTACAATGAGCAGTTCTTC.

The chain employs TRBV5-5 and TRBJ2-1; D possibly uses TRBD1 or TRBD2 (5 bases each). The V gene's germline CDR1 is SGHKS and CDR2 YYEKEE (reference sequence). The CDR3 covers 13 residues. V lost 0 bases to trimming and J lost 12 bases, with 13 bases between them. DNA for the CDR3: TGTGCCAGCAGCTTGGGGGACCTAGGGTCGCAGTTCTTC. It translates to CASSLGDLGSQFF.

This clone was observed a handful of times. The J gene is TRBJ2-3, the V gene TRBV2, with D maybe TRBD1 (6 bases). Trimming cost V 7 bases and J 2 bases, with 16 bases left between them. Germline loops: CDR1 SNHLY, CDR2 FYNNEI. The CDR3 loop spans 15 amino acids. The CDR3 protein is CASTPAGTNTDTQYF. For the CDR3, the DNA is TGTGCCAGCACCCCCGCCGGGACAAACACAGATACGCAGTATTTT. Full variable domain (remainder filled in from reference TRBV2 and TRBJ2-3): EPEVTQTPSHQVTQMGQEVILRCVPISNHLYFYWYRQILGQKVEFLVSFYNNEISEKSEIFDDQFSVERPDGSNFTLKIRSTKLEDSAMYFCASTPAGTNTDTQYFGPGTRLTVL.

This clone was detected many times. The sample has other DNA sequences that encode this CDR3 too. Written as DNA, the CDR3 is TGCAGTGCTCGGTCCACAGATACGCAGTATTTT. Translation gives CSARSTDTQYF. V is TRBV20-1 and J is TRBJ2-3; D gene uncertain. Germline CDR1 DFQATT, CDR2 SNEGSKA (reference sequence). Trimming pared 5 bases from V and 2 bases from J, leaving 5 bases between. There are 11 residues in the CDR3.

In DNA, the CDR3 is TGTGCCAGCCAAGGGATCAATCAGCCCCAGCATTTT. The encoded protein is CASQGINQPQHF. This chain connects TRBV19 to TRBJ1-5; the D is unclear. CDR3 size: 12 residues. Trimming took 9 bases from V and 3 from J, leaving 9 bases between them. Germline CDR1 and CDR2: LNHDA and SQIVND (reference sequence).

The chain employs TRBV19 and TRBJ1-6; no firm D call. V shed 7 bases and J shed 0 bases, with 13 bases lying between them. Germline V gives CDR1 LNHDA, CDR2 SQIVND (reference sequence). The CDR3 is 16 amino acids. As DNA, the CDR3 is TGTGCCAGTACCCTGGACGGTAGCTCCTATAATTCACCCCTCCACTTT. As protein: CASTLDGSSYNSPLHF. Variable domain in full (rest from reference TRBV19 and TRBJ1-6): DGGITQSPKYLFRKEGQNVTLSCEQNLNHDAMYWYRQDPGQGLRLIYYSQIVNDFQKGDIAEGYSVSREKKESFPLTVTSAQKNPTAFYLCASTLDGSSYNSPLHFGNGTRLTVT.

This clone was recorded only once. The chain's CDR3 is CASSDGRPQETQYF. DNA of the CDR3: TGTGCCAGCAGTGATGGCAGGCCCCAAGAGACCCAGTACTTC. This rearrangement joins TRBV25-1 to TRBJ2-5; D gene unclear. Germline V gene sequence: CDR1 MGHDK, CDR2 SYGVNS. The CDR3 is 14 amino acids. Trimming shortened V by 3 bases and J by 1 base, and 9 bases separated the two germline ends.

The J gene is TRBJ2-1, the V gene TRBV6-5; 7 nucleotides align to TRBD1. With V trimmed by 6 bases and J by 9 bases, 8 bases remained unmatched. Looked up from germline, CDR1 is MNHEY and CDR2 is SVGAGI. This CDR3 spans 13 amino acids. This CDR3 reads CASSSRTGREQFF. The DNA for the CDR3 is TGTGCCAGCAGCTCTAGGACAGGTCGTGAGCAGTTCTTC.

The chain couples TRBV18 to TRBJ2-1; 7 nucleotides align to TRBD2. J gave up 2 bases and V 0 bases, and 1 base lay outside the gene matches. The CDR3 covers 15 residues. Germline V lookup: CDR1 KGHSH, CDR2 LQKENI. The CDR3 region is CASSPPREAYNEQFF. Written as DNA, the CDR3 is TGTGCCAGCTCACCACCCCGGGAGGCCTACAATGAGCAGTTCTTC.

This clone was counted at least ten times. This chain uses TRBV7-3 with TRBJ2-3, with D unresolved. V shed 1 base and J shed 3 bases, with 8 bases lying between them. CDR1 and CDR2 from the germline V gene are SGHTA and FQGTGA. CDR3 length equals 14 residues. CDR3 DNA sequence: TGTGCCAGCAGCTTAATGGGCCCGACAGATACGCAGTATTTT. It is translated as CASSLMGPTDTQYF.